These 21 T cell receptor beta chains came from one sample sequenced in a study of chemoradiotherapy in HPV16-positive cancers. The repertoire was sequenced with immunoSEQ multiplex PCR; TCRdb's copy has only in-frame clones and lacks some. The sample has about 8,700 clones; less than 85% are singletons. Sampling was done from a patient who underwent chemoradiotherapy. All receptors come from a human donor with HPV-associated anogenital cancer.

The V gene is TRBV10-1, the J gene TRBJ2-2, with 10 bases fitting TRBD2. V lost 5 bases to trimming and J lost 4 bases; unmatched junction nucleotides: 7. The germline CDR1 and CDR2 sequences are WNHNN and SYGVQD (reference sequence). This CDR3 spans 16 amino acids. This chain's CDR3 is CASSQGKREGTGELFF. DNA for the CDR3: TGCGCCAGCAGTCAGGGGAAGCGGGAGGGCACCGGGGAGCTGTTTTTT.

The chain carries TRBV7-2 and TRBJ1-4, with D perhaps TRBD1 (5 bases). Germline V CDR1 and CDR2: SGHTA, FQGNSA. This CDR3 region has 13 residues. V lost 8 bases to trimming and J lost 0 bases, with 7 bases between them. As DNA, the CDR3 is TGTGCCAGCTCGACAGCAACTAATGAAAAACTGTTTTTT. Amino acid sequence: CASSTATNEKLFF.

J is TRBJ1-3 and V is TRBV6-6; D gene ambiguous. This CDR3 is 12 amino acids long. Germline V gene sequence: CDR1 MNHNY, CDR2 SVGAGI (reference sequence). Between the trimmed V and J ends, which lost 8 bases and 0 bases, there was a span of 5 bases. The CDR3 sequence is CASLDSGNTIYF. The CDR3, as DNA: TGTGCCAGCTTGGACTCTGGAAACACCATATATTTT.

J is TRBJ2-5 and V is TRBV18; 7 nucleotides match TRBD2. There are 15 residues in the CDR3. V lost 4 bases, J lost 1 base, and 6 bases stayed unmatched. CDR1 KGHSH and CDR2 LQKENI come from the germline V gene. CDR3 sequence: CASSRHGLVQETQYF. The DNA of the CDR3 is TGTGCCAGCTCACGCCACGGACTAGTCCAAGAGACCCAGTACTTC.

The sample holds one count of this clone. The chain carries TRBV4-3 and TRBJ2-1, with 10 positions matching TRBD2. The CDR3 spans 17 residues. Germline values: CDR1 LGHNA, CDR2 YSLEER. V lost 0 bases and J lost 4; bases outside the gene matches: 6. This CDR3 reads CASSQDHTSGIYNEQFF. The CDR3 nucleotides read TGCGCCAGCAGCCAAGACCATACTAGCGGGATTTACAATGAGCAGTTCTTC.

This chain links TRBV2 with TRBJ1-1, with D uncertain. The V gene's germline CDR1 is SNHLY and CDR2 FYNNEI. Between the trimmed V and J ends, which lost 8 bases and 0 bases, there was a span of 16 bases. This CDR3 has 15 amino acids. The CDR3 bases are TGTGCCAGCGGCCTCGCGATGCAGGTGAACACTGAAGCTTTCTTT. The encoded protein is CASGLAMQVNTEAFF.

This chain connects TRBV13 to TRBJ1-1, with D uncertain. V was pared by 5 bases and J by 5 bases, with 12 bases between. The germline gives CDR1 PRHDT, CDR2 FYEKMQ (reference sequence). The CDR3 has 13 amino acids. CDR3 sequence (DNA): TGTGCCAGCAGCCTTCCTCAGGATACTGAAGCTTTCTTT. Amino acids: CASSLPQDTEAFF.

This clone has more than one count but fewer than ten. V and J are TRBV6-1 and TRBJ2-7; 9 nucleotides line up with TRBD2. Germline trimming cut 1 base from V and 2 bases from J; bases unmatched to any gene: 3. The germline V gene encodes CDR1 MNHNS and CDR2 SASEGT. The length of the CDR3 is 15 residues. The DNA for the CDR3 is TGTGCCAGCAGTGAAGAGGGGACTAGCCCCTACGAGCAGTACTTC. Translated: CASSEEGTSPYEQYF.

The chain couples TRBV6-5 to TRBJ1-1; D unresolved. Germline CDR1 reads MNHEY; CDR2 reads SVGAGI. The CDR3 is made up of 13 amino acids. Trimming stripped 6 bases from V and 0 bases from J, with 8 bases between. CDR3 nucleotides: TGTGCCAGCAGGACTAGCATGAACACTGAAGCTTTCTTT. Translation: CASRTSMNTEAFF.

This clone was detected only a few times. The rearrangement uses TRBV27 and TRBJ2-1; a possible D gene is TRBD1 (6 bases). V lost 5 bases, J lost 2 bases, and 19 bases lay in between. CDR1 and CDR2 (germline): MNHEY, SMNVEV (reference sequence). The CDR3 has 17 amino acids. CDR3 DNA: TGTGCCAGCAGTCCCACCCTACAGGGTTCGACCTACAATGAGCAGTTCTTC. It specifies CASSPTLQGSTYNEQFF.

By share of the sample, this clone is large. Additional DNA sequences in this sample encode the identical CDR3. The rearrangement links TRBV28 to TRBJ2-1, with 11 bases lining up with TRBD2. Germline assignment: CDR1 MDHEN and CDR2 SYDVKM. The CDR3 contains 15 residues. Unmatched junction bases numbered 0, after V lost 1 base and J lost 4 bases. The CDR3 reads CASSLLAGGYNEQFF. The CDR3 nucleotides read TGTGCCAGCAGTTTATTAGCGGGAGGGTACAATGAGCAGTTCTTC.

This clone was counted only a few times. The genes are TRBV5-8 and TRBJ2-7; 9 positions match TRBD1. The length of the CDR3 is 15 residues. The V and J ends lost 4 bases and 4 bases, in that order; junction bases with no gene match: 9. Germline V gene data show CDR1 as SGHTS and CDR2 as YDEGEE. CDR3 loop: CASSPWDRDEYEQYF. The CDR3 coding sequence is TGTGCCAGCAGCCCATGGGACAGGGACGAATACGAGCAGTACTTC.

V gene TRBV7-9 combines with J gene TRBJ2-7; 9 positions match TRBD2. J was trimmed by 5 bases and V by 3 bases; bases with no gene match: 8. Germline CDR1 is SEHNR and CDR2 is FQNEAQ (reference sequence). The CDR3 totals 15 residues. The chain's CDR3 is CASSLVAGEYHEQYF. In DNA form, the CDR3 reads TGTGCCAGCAGCTTGGTAGCGGGAGAATACCACGAGCAGTACTTC. Drawing the rest from reference TRBV7-9 and TRBJ2-7, the complete variable domain is DTGVSQNPRHKITKRGQNVTFRCDPISEHNRLYWYRQTLGQGPEFLTYFQNEAQLEKSRLLSDRFSAERPKGSFSTLEIQRTEQGDSAMYLCASSLVAGEYHEQYFGPGTRLTVT.

The J gene is TRBJ2-1, the V gene TRBV6-6; a weak D match, TRBD1 (6 bases). The CDR3 has 14 residues. V was shortened by 7 bases and J by 4 bases, with 14 bases between the two germline ends. From germline, CDR1 is MNHNY and CDR2 SVGAGI (reference sequence). The CDR3 coding sequence is TGTGCCAGCACACAACAGGGCGAATACAATGAGCAGTTCTTC. It yields the protein CASTQQGEYNEQFF.

The J gene is TRBJ1-1, the V gene TRBV7-9, with D uncertain. Germline CDR1 reads SEHNR; CDR2 reads FQNEAQ (reference sequence). This CDR3 is 14 amino acids long. V gave up 1 base and J gave up 0 bases, with 6 bases separating them. CDR3: CASSLVQVNTEAFF. The CDR3 nucleotides read TGTGCCAGCAGCTTAGTGCAGGTGAACACTGAAGCTTTCTTT.

This rearrangement joins TRBV6-5 to TRBJ1-2; 11 positions match TRBD1. The CDR3 runs to 14 residues. The trim removed 5 bases at V and 5 bases at J, leaving 4 bases unmatched. Germline CDR1 is MNHEY and CDR2 is SVGAGI. The CDR3 nucleotides read TGTGCCAGCAGTGGGACAGGGGGACGTTATGGCTACACCTTC. Amino acid sequence: CASSGTGGRYGYTF.

This clone turned up a few times. V and J are TRBV7-2 and TRBJ1-2, with D hard to call. Germline CDR1 and CDR2: SGHTA and FQGNSA. The V gene lost 4 bases and the J gene lost 2 bases, with 17 bases spanning the gap. This CDR3 is built from 16 residues. Here the CDR3 reads CASSSQFERRNYGYTF. Here the CDR3 DNA reads TGTGCCAGCAGCTCCCAATTTGAACGGAGGAACTATGGCTACACCTTC.

V gene TRBV6-5 combines with J gene TRBJ1-1, with a possible D match to TRBD1 (6 bases). The V end was cut by 6 bases, the J end by 7 bases, with 15 bases between. The length of the CDR3 is 13 residues. From germline, CDR1 is MNHEY and CDR2 SVGAGI. The CDR3 reads CASRLGQTFEAFF. CDR3 in DNA: TGTGCCAGCAGATTAGGACAGACATTTGAAGCTTTCTTT.

The rearrangement joins TRBV9 to TRBJ2-7, with TRBD2 identical over 7 bases. The J segment lost 4 bases and the V segment lost 0 bases, leaving 7 bases of the junction unmatched. Germline V gene lookup returns CDR1 SGDLS and CDR2 YYNGEE. The length of the CDR3 is 15 residues. CDR3 region: CASSVESSGQYEQYF. The CDR3 region has the DNA TGTGCCAGCAGCGTAGAGTCTAGCGGACAATACGAGCAGTACTTC. The variable domain in full, completed from reference TRBV9 and TRBJ2-7, reads DSGVTQTPKHLITATGQRVTLRCSPRSGDLSVYWYQQSLDQGLQFLIQYYNGEERAKGNILERFSAQQFPDLHSELNLSSLELGDSALYFCASSVESSGQYEQYFGPGTRLTVT.

The chain combines TRBV30 with TRBJ1-2; no clear D. Trimming cost V 3 bases and J 4 bases, with 9 bases left between them. The CDR3 runs to 12 residues. In germline, CDR1 is GTSNPN, CDR2 SVGIG (reference sequence). CDR3 nucleotides: TGTGCCTGGAGCCCTACACTCTATGGCTACACCTTC. This translates into CAWSPTLYGYTF.

This clone was seen a single time. V is TRBV11-2 and J is TRBJ2-4; possibly TRBD2 for D (6 bases). The CDR3 is 14 amino acids. Germline V lookup: CDR1 SGHAT, CDR2 FQNNGV. The V gene lost 1 base and the J gene lost 7 bases, with 11 bases spanning the gap. CDR3 residues: CASSLVRGRNIQYF. The CDR3 coding sequence is TGTGCCAGCAGCTTAGTGCGGGGACGGAACATTCAGTACTTC.